This note documents a single T cell receptor beta chain sequence. The antigen remains unidentified. The data belong to a study of vaccination and CD4 T cells after COVID-19. Study-level background: The study collected post-vaccine samples a median 72 days after dose two, with a range of 14 to 241. Regarding the study as a whole: The authors identified 304 of 307 vaccine-specific clones in convalescent patients as spike mono-reactive.

Cultured CD4+ T-cell DNA underwent Oncomine TCR Beta short-read sequencing. TCRdb recomputed calls from the PCR reads with MiXCR, one row per CDR3 protein. The sample yields fewer than 11,000 distinct CDR3 sequences, over 20% seen once. Treatment noted: approximately 11-day PBMC culture with coronavirus spike peptide pools or control peptides (ViraFEST assay). Negative selection separated CD4+ T cells from roughly nine-day cultures. There are 15 residues in the CDR3. CDR1 SNHLY and CDR2 FYNNEI come from the germline V gene. The V end was cut by 2 bases, the J end by 4 bases, with 14 bases between. The source is a human donor who received a COVID-19 vaccine. The chain employs TRBV2 and TRBJ2-5, with TRBD2 as a possible D gene (5 bases). Sequenced material: CD4+ T cells from blood, cultured in vitro, taken before SARS-CoV-2 vaccination. CDR3 amino acids: CASSEYLASSETQYF. The DNA for the CDR3 is TGTGCCAGCAGTGAATATCTAGCCTCGTCAGAGACCCAGTACTTC.